Listed here is a single T cell receptor beta chain. The sample holds a few counts of this clone. Its antigen remains unidentified. There are no base qualities to consult, and no much larger clone falls within one base. This record comes from a study of CD8+ T cells in alopecia areata (dated by TCRdb to the late 2010s). Looking at the study overall: The treated patients took part in an open-label pilot trial in which moderate-to-severe alopecia areata was treated with oral tofacitinib at 5 to 10 mg twice daily. Patients stayed on tofacitinib for 6 to 18 months and then had 6 months of follow-up off drug so that delayed response and recurrence could be assessed. In both human patients and the C3H/HeJ mouse model, the study applied high-throughput TCRbeta sequencing to look at T cell clonal expansion in alopecia areata. On the human side, TCRbeta sequencing was run on scalp tissue and on sorted CD4+ and CD8+ peripheral blood T cells from healthy controls and from alopecia areata patients with either patchy or totalis/universalis disease. Biopsies were taken from tofacitinib-treated patients at baseline and at 4 and 24 weeks of treatment, and a later scalp biopsy was taken in several of the tofacitinib-treated patients. Scalp clonality was compared among normal scalp (n=4), patchy alopecia areata scalp (n=8), and alopecia totalis/universalis scalp (n=8). RNA came from the PAXgene miRNA kit for fixed scalp, the miRNeasy kit for PBMCs, and the RNeasy kit for mouse skin. Amplification of TCRbeta CDR3 regions was done by immunoSEQ multiplex PCR using 35 Vbeta forward primers and 13 Jbeta reverse primers. Results and caveats for the whole study, not just this receptor: Shared TCR sequences between patients were less evident than in mice, which may be partly attributable to HLA diversity in the patient population. Higher clonality and more expanded CD8+ clones were observed in lesional scalp than in normal scalp, particularly in alopecia totalis/universalis, a finding suggestive of antigenic drive. Resident alphabeta T cells in normal human skin are also sequenced, complicating scalp TCR repertoire analysis, unlike mouse skin dominated by gammadelta T cells.

Libraries came from the immunoSEQ multiplex PCR assay. RNA was extracted from all samples and reverse transcribed into cDNA, which served as template for TCR sequencing. First-strand cDNA was synthesized with SuperScript III using a 2:1 mix of oligo-dT and random hexamers. A synthetic immune receptor repertoire was used to assess amplification bias, and residual bias was removed computationally. The original methods were these. Raw reads were preprocessed to remove errors, and CDR3 was defined according to IMGT conventions as the region from the conserved cysteine to phenylalanine. Clonality was computed by normalizing Shannon entropy by log2 of the number of productive unique TCRs and subtracting the result from 1. Scalp TCRbeta sequences were cross-referenced with sorted blood CD4 and CD8 repertoires so that the CD4 or CD8 identity of scalp clones could be inferred. What TCRdb holds here is the immuneACCESS table cut down to in-frame rearrangements. Part of the clones is not present; checked against another copy, under half of the missing clones reflect an unresolved V gene, and the others are unexplained. The V and J calls and clone size come from that table; D and trimming were worked out from the DNA. For this sample the table gives roughly 120,000 clones, of which roughly two fifths were detected only once. The leading ten clones occupy 3% to 3.5% of the sample.

From alopecia areata patients, peripheral blood was collected along with lesional scalp punch biopsies. After PBMCs were isolated by density centrifugation and stained for CD3, CD4 and CD8, a FACSAria was used to sort CD4+ and CD8+ T cells. CDR1 and CDR2 are drawn from the germline V gene: MDHEN, SYDVKM. The CDR3 runs 17 amino acids, cysteine and phenylalanine included. CDR3 DNA only is kept here, 51 bases in frame from base 1. Sequencing was done on a sample of CD4+ T cells sorted from blood. The sequence is built from TRBV28 and TRBJ2-5; 8 central bases correspond to TRBD2. The DNA matches TRBJ2-7 better at its end, which makes the J call doubtful. This receptor was taken from a human donor with alopecia areata. The CDR3 protein: CASSFELGTSETYEQYF. In nucleotides, the sequence is TGTGCCAGCAGTTTCGAATTGGGGACTAGTGAGACCTACGAGCAGTACTTC.